The present entry profiles one T cell receptor beta chain with its context. Its antigen is unknown. No base qualities exist here, and no much larger clone lies one base off it. The source of the sample is a study of T cell responses to AZD1222 COVID-19 vaccine (dated by TCRdb to the early 2020s). Study-level background: Because spike-specific TCR depth and breadth did not differ between the two schedules, AZD1222 recipients who got a second dose at roughly 4 weeks were pooled with those who got a second dose at roughly 12 weeks. TCR sequencing covered 233 trial participants: nearly 210 given two doses of AZD1222 and approximately 26 given two doses of MenACWY control vaccine. Trial participants were enrolled into age subgroups of 18-55, 56-69 and 70-plus years, which contained 148, 28 and 57 TCR-sequenced participants, respectively.

In the paper's terms, the time point label means: baseline before first vaccination. Samples from vaccinated people were obtained from the UK trials COV001 and COV002, which included a single-blind randomized controlled phase 2/3 trial of AZD1222 (ChAdOx1 nCoV-19) in healthy adults. For TCRbeta chain sequencing, PBMC samples from trial participants were taken at day 0 and at day 28 after the second dose. From V the trimming removes 2 bases and from J it removes 6 bases, while the gene matches leave 3 bases of the junction unaccounted for. Looking up the germline V gene yields CDR1 SGHTA and CDR2 FQGTGA. The CDR3 starts with the cysteine, ends with the phenylalanine, and has 15 residues. This entry keeps only the CDR3 DNA: 45 bases, framed from base 1. The CDR3 regions of human TCRbeta chains were analyzed by immunosequencing. As for how the authors treated the data: TCRs in the repertoires were matched against a reference library of SARS-CoV-2-specific TCRs that had been generated with the MIRA antigen-specificity platform. Breadth was defined as the fraction of unique TCRs that were SARS-CoV-2-associated. Depth was defined as the fraction of total T cells that were SARS-CoV-2-associated. Using the MIRA data, each spike-specific TCR was assigned both to the spike region to which the TCR was reactive and to a CD4 or CD8 class. Log10-transformed breadth and depth values were compared by one-way ANOVA with Sidak's multiple comparisons tests. This immuneACCESS table, as held by TCRdb, lists in-frame sequences with V and J called but not all clones. Of the missing ones, under half trace to an unresolved V gene in checked studies; the others have no known cause. The V and J calls and clone size come from that table; D and trimming were worked out from the DNA. This sample is represented by roughly 160,000 clones; 92% of them were singletons. The ten largest clones represent 1.5% to 2% of the sample.

Study-wide conclusions, independent of this receptor: Vaccine-associated CD4 TCRs spanned the whole spike protein, with dominant responses in regions 160-218 and 743-854. Reportedly, close to half of the unique spike-specific TCRs recognized epitopes lying outside the regions that are mutated in the B.1.351 and B.1.1.7 variants. After two AZD1222 doses, spike-specific TCR breadth and depth were significantly higher than at day 0 and than in MenACWY recipients. Because no day 14 peak-response samples were available, repertoires were characterized only after the peak T cell response. The 56-69-year group was small, and its depth increase did not reach significance, likely because of low power. Participants were mostly white British, with more females than males. The authors suggested clonal diversity may have been underestimated. Conclusions about previously exposed vaccinees are limited, since just five or six AZD1222 recipients were seropositive for SARS-CoV-2 at baseline.

The input for sequencing was peripheral blood, taken on day 0 of AZD1222 vaccination. The sequence joins TRBV7-3 to TRBJ2-1, with TRBD2 matching 11 junction bases. The clonotype originates from an adult in good health. The nucleotides read TGTGCCAGCAGCTTAGCACTAGCGGGAGCCAATGAGCAGTTCTTC. Translated, this gives CASSLALAGANEQFF.